This T cell receptor (beta chain) originates from a study of a mutant IDH1 vaccine in newly diagnosed glioma. Across the whole study: Treated patients, averaging about 40 years, were 62.5% male and about 40% female. Patients' prior therapy spanned radiotherapy, temozolomide, or both; most underwent both. General study points: Vaccine-induced responses were seen in approximately 93% of patients, spanning several MHC alleles.

Data came from immunoSEQ multiplex PCR; TCRdb stores just in-frame clones and leaves some out. This repertoire shows about 59,000 clones, about 90% found once; its top ten account for 2.6%. This CDR3 spans 16 amino acids. In germline, CDR1 is MNHEY, CDR2 SMNVEV (reference sequence). V gave up 7 bases and J gave up 1 base, with 14 bases separating them. Regarding time point: baseline, week 1 (first vaccination visit). The treatment denotes: pre-vaccination baseline after standard-of-care therapy. Each of the donors came in with new WHO grade 3 or 4 astrocytomas that were IDH1-mutant and ATRX-lost. As regards this clone: Its matching antigen is unknown.

The input for sequencing was PBMCs, taken from a glioma patient treated with radiotherapy, temozolomide or both. This TCR came from a man aged 45-60 years with glioma. This sequence joins TRBV27 and TRBJ1-6; D remains ambiguous. CDR3 protein: CASKREGWSYNSPLHF. The CDR3 nucleotides are TGTGCCAGCAAAAGGGAGGGATGGTCCTATAATTCACCCCTCCACTTT.